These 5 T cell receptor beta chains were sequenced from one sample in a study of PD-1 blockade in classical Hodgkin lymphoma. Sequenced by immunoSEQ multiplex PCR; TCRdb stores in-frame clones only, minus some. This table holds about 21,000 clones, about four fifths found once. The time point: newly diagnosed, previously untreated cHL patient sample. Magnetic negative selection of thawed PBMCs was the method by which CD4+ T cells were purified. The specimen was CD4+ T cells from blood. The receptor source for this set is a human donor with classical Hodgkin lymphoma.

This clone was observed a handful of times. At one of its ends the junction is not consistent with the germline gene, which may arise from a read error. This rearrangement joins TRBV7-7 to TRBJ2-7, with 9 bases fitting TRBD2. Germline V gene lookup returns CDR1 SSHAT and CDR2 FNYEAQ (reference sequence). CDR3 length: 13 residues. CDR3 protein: CASSSSGESGQYF. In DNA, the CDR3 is TGTGCTAGCAGCTCTAGCGGGGAGTCGGGGCAGTACTTC.

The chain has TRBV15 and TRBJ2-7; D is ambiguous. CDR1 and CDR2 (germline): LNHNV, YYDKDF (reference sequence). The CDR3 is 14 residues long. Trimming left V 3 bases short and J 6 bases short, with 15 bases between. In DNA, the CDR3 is TGTGCCACCAGCAGTGAGGCTATAGTCGGCGAGCAGTACTTC. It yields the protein CATSSEAIVGEQYF.

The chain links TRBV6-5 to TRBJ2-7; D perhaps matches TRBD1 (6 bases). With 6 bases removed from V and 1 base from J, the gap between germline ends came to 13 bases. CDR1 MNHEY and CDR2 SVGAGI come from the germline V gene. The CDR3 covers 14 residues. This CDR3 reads CASSQVTGSYEQYF. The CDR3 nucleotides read TGTGCCAGCAGCCAAGTTACAGGGTCCTACGAGCAGTACTTC.

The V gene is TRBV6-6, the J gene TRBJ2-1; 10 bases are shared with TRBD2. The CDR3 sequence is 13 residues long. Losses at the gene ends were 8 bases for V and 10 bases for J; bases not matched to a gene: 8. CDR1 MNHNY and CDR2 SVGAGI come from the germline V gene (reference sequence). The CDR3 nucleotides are TGTGCCAGCGTAACAGCGGGAGGGACCGAGCAGTTCTTC. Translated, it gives CASVTAGGTEQFF.

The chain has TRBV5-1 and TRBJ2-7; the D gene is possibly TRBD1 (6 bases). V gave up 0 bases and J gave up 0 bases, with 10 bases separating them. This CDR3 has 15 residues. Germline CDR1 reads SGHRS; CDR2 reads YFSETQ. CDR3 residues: CASSLVGTPSYEQYF. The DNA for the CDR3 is TGCGCCAGCAGCTTGGTAGGGACACCCTCCTACGAGCAGTACTTC.